This TCR beta chain was recovered during a study of cytomegalovirus exposure and HLA in healthy donors. Comments on this clone: Its specificity is unknown.

The PCR used 60 Vbeta and 13 Jbeta primers. Sequencing was performed with immunoSEQ multiplex PCR; in TCRdb, only in-frame clones are kept and a portion is missing. This table holds approximately 100,000 clones, roughly two thirds found once. General study findings and limits: A later analysis reported that several of the most significant clusters appeared to be linked to common viral pathogens, among them Epstein-Barr virus. A later analysis linked a missense variant in DCLRE1C to the trimming of TCR beta V and J genes.

V lost 5 bases and J lost 2; bases outside the gene matches: 5. The CDR3 has 15 amino acids. CDR1 is MNHNY and CDR2 is SVGAGI in the germline V gene (reference sequence). V usage is TRBV6-6 and J usage is TRBJ1-4; the match to TRBD1 covers 7 bases. Material: PBMCs. The sequence was collected from a female donor in good health and CMV-seronegative. DNA for the CDR3: TGTGCCAGCAGTCAAGTGGGACAGACTAATGAAAAACTGTTTTTT. Encoded protein: CASSQVGQTNEKLFF.